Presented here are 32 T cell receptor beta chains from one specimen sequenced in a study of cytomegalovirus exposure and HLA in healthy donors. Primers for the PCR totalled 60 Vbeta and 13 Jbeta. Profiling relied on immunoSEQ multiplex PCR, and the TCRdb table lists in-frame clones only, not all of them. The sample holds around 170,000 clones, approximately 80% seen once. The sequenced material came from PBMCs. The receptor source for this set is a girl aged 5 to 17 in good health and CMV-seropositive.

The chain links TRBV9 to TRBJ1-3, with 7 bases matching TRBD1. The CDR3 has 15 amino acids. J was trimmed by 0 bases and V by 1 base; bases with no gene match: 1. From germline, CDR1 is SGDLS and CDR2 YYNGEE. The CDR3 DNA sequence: TGTGCCAGCAGCGTACGACAGGGCTCTGGAAACACCATATATTTT. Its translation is CASSVRQGSGNTIYF.

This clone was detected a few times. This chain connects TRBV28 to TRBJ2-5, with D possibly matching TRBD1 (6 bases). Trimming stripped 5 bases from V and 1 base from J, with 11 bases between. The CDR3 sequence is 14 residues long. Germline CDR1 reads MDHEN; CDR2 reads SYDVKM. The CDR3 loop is CASSGGQPQETQYF. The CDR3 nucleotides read TGTGCCAGCAGTGGCGGACAGCCCCAAGAGACCCAGTACTTC.

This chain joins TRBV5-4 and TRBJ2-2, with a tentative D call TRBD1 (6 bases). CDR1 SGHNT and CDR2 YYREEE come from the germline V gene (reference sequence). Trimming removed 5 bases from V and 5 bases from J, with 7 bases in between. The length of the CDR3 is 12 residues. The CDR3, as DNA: TGTGCCAGCAGACAGGGAACCGGGGAGCTGTTTTTT. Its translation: CASRQGTGELFF.

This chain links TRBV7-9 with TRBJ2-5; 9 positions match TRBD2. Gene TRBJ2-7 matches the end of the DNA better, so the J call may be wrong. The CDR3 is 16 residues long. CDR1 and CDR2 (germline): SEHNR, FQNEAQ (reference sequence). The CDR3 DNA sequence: TGTGCCAGCAGCTCCCAGGGCAGCGGGAGGTCCCACGAGCAGTACTTC. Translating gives CASSSQGSGRSHEQYF.

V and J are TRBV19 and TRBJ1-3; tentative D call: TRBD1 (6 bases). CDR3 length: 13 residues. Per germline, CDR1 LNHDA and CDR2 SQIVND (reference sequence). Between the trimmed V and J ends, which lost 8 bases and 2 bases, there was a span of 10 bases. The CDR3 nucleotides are TGTGCCAGTGAACAGGGAGCTGGAAACACCATATATTTT. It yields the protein CASEQGAGNTIYF.

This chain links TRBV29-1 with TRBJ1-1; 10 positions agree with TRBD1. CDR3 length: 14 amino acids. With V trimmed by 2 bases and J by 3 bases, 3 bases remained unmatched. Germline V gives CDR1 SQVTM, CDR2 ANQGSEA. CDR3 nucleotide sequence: TGCAGCGTTGAAAGGGACAGGGGTGACACTGAAGCTTTCTTT. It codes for CSVERDRGDTEAFF.

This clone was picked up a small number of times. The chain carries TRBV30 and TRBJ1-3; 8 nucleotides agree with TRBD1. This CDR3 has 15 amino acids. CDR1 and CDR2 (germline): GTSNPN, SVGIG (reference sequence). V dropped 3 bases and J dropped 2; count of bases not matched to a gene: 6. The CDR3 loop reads CAWRTQGAPGNTIYF. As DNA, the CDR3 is TGTGCCTGGAGAACTCAGGGGGCACCTGGAAACACCATATATTTT.

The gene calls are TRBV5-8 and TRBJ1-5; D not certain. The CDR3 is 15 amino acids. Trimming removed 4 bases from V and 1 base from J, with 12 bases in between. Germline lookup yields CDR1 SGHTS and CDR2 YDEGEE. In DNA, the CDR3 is TGTGCCAGCAGCCCGGGGTTAAAAAGCAATCAGCCCCAGCATTTT. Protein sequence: CASSPGLKSNQPQHF.

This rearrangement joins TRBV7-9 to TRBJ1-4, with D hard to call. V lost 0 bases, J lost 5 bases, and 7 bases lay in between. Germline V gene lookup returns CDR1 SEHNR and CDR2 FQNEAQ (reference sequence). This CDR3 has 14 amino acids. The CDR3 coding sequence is TGTGCCAGCAGCTTAGCTGGCGGGAATGAAAAACTGTTTTTT. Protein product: CASSLAGGNEKLFF. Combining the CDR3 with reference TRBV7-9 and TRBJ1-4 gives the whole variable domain DTGVSQNPRHKITKRGQNVTFRCDPISEHNRLYWYRQTLGQGPEFLTYFQNEAQLEKSRLLSDRFSAERPKGSFSTLEIQRTEQGDSAMYLCASSLAGGNEKLFFGSGTQLSVL.

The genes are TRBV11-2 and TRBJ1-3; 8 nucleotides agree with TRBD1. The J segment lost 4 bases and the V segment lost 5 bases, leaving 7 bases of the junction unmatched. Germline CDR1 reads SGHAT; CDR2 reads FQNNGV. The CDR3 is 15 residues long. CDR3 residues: CASSGRTGHGNTIYF. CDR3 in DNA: TGTGCCAGCAGCGGGCGGACAGGGCACGGAAACACCATATATTTT.

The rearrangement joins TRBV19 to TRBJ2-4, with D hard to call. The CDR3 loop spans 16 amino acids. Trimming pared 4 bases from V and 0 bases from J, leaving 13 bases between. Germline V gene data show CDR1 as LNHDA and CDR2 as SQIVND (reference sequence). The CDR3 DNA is TGTGCCAGTAGTACCCCGGGTCTACGAGCCAAAAACATTCAGTACTTC. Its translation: CASSTPGLRAKNIQYF.

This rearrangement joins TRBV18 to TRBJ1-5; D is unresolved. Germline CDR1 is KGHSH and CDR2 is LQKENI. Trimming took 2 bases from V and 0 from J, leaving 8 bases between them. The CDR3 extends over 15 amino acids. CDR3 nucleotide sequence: TGTGCCAGCTCACCATACCAGGATAGCAATCAGCCCCAGCATTTT. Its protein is CASSPYQDSNQPQHF. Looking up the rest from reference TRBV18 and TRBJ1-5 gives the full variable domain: NAGVMQNPRHLVRRRGQEARLRCSPMKGHSHVYWYRQLPEEGLKFMVYLQKENIIDESGMPKERFSAEFPKEGPSILRIQQVVRGDSAAYFCASSPYQDSNQPQHFGDGTRLSIL.

CDR3 bases: TGTGCCAGCAGTTTGGACGGGGGCTATGGCTACACCTTC. Its translation: CASSLDGGYGYTF. The chain recombines TRBV27 with TRBJ1-2; possible D gene TRBD1, 5 bases. CDR1 MNHEY and CDR2 SMNVEV come from the germline V gene (reference sequence). This CDR3 spans 13 amino acids. Trimming cost V 3 bases and J 4 bases, with 9 bases left between them.

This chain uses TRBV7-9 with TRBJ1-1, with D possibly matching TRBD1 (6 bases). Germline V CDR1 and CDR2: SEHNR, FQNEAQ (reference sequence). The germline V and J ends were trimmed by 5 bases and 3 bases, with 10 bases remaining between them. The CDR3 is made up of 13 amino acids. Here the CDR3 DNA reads TGTGCCAGCAGCAGGGGGTTAGACACTGAAGCTTTCTTT. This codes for CASSRGLDTEAFF. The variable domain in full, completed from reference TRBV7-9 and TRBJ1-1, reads DTGVSQNPRHKITKRGQNVTFRCDPISEHNRLYWYRQTLGQGPEFLTYFQNEAQLEKSRLLSDRFSAERPKGSFSTLEIQRTEQGDSAMYLCASSRGLDTEAFFGQGTRLTVV.

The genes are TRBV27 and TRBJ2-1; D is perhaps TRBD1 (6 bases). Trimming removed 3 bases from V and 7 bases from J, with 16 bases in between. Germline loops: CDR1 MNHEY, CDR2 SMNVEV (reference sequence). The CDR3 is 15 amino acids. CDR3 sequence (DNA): TGTGCCAGCAGTTTCGCCCCCGAAAGGGGGAATGAGCAGTTCTTC. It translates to CASSFAPERGNEQFF.

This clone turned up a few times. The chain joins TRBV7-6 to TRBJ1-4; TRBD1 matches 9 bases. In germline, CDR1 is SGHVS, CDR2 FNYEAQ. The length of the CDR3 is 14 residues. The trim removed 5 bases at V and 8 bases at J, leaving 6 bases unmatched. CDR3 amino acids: CASSLGQGGEKLFF. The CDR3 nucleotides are TGTGCCAGCAGCCTGGGACAGGGTGGGGAAAAACTGTTTTTT.

DNA for the CDR3: TGTGCCTGGAGTGACAGGGGGCGTCCTAAGGGGGGTGGCTACACCTTC. Its protein is CAWSDRGRPKGGGYTF. V and J are TRBV30 and TRBJ1-2; 9 nucleotides line up with TRBD1. CDR1 is GTSNPN, CDR2 SVGIG, per germline (reference sequence). The CDR3 has 16 amino acids. The V gene end was trimmed by 1 base and the J gene end by 7 bases; junction bases not matched to a gene: 13.

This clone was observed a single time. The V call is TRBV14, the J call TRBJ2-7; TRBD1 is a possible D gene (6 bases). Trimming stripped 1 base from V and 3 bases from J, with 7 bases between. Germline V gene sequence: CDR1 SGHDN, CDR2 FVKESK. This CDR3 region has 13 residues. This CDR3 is CASSQVGGYEQYF. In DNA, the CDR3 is TGTGCCAGCAGCCAAGTAGGGGGCTACGAGCAGTACTTC.

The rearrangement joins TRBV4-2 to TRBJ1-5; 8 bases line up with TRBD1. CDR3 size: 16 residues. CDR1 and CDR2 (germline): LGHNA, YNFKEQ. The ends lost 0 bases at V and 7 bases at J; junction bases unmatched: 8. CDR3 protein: CASSQDSRTGTQPQHF. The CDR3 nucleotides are TGTGCCAGCAGCCAAGATTCCCGGACAGGGACGCAGCCCCAGCATTTT.

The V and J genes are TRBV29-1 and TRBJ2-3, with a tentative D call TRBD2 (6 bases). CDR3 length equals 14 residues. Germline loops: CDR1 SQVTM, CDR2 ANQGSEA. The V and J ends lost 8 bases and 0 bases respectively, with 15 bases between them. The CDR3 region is CSLAAGQSTDTQYF. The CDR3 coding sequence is TGCAGCTTAGCCGCGGGGCAGAGCACAGATACGCAGTATTTT.

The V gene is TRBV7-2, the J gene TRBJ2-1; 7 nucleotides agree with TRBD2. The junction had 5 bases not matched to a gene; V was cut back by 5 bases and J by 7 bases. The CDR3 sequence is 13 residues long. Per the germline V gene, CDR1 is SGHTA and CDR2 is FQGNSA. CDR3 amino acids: CASSTGLLNEQFF. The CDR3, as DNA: TGTGCCAGCAGCACGGGACTACTAAATGAGCAGTTCTTC. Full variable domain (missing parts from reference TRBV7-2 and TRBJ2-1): GAGVSQSPSNKVTEKGKDVELRCDPISGHTALYWYRQSLGQGLEFLIYFQGNSAPDKSGLPSDRFSAERTGGSVSTLTIQRTQQEDSAVYLCASSTGLLNEQFFGPGTRLTVL.

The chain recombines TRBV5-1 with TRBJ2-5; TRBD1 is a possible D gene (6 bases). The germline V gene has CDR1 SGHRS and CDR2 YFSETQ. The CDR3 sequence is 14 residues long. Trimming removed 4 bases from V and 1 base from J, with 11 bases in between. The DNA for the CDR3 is TGCGCCAGCAGCCCCTCAGGGGCCCAAGAGACCCAGTACTTC. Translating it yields CASSPSGAQETQYF.

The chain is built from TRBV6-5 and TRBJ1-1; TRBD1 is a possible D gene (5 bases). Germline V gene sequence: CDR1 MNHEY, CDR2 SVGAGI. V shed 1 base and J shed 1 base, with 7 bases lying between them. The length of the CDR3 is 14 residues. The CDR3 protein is CASSYLGENTEAFF. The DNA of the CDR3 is TGTGCCAGCAGTTACTTAGGGGAGAACACTGAAGCTTTCTTT.

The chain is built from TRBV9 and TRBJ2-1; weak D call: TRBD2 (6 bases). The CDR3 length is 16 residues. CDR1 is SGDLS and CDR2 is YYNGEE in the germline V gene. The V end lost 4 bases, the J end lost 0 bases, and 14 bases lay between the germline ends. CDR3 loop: CASSPEAGFSYNEQFF. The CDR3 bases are TGTGCCAGCAGCCCTGAGGCGGGGTTCTCCTACAATGAGCAGTTCTTC.

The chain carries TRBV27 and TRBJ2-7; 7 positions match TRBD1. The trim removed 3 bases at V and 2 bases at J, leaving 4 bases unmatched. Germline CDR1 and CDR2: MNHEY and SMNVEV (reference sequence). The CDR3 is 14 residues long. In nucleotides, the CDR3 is TGTGCCAGCAGTTTCTTCCAGGGGGCCTACGAGCAGTACTTC. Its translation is CASSFFQGAYEQYF.

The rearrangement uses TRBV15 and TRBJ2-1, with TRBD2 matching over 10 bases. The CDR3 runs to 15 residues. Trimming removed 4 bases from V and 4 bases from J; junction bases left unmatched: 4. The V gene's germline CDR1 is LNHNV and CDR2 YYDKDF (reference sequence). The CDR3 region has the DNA TGTGCCACCAGCATAAGGACTAGCGGTTACAATGAGCAGTTCTTC. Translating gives CATSIRTSGYNEQFF.

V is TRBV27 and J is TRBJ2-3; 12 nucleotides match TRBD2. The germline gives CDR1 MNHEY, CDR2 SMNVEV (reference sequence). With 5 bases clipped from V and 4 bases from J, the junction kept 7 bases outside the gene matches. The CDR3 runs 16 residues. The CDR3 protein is CASSPRLAGVADTQYF. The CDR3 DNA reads TGTGCCAGCAGTCCAAGACTAGCGGGAGTGGCAGATACGCAGTATTTT.

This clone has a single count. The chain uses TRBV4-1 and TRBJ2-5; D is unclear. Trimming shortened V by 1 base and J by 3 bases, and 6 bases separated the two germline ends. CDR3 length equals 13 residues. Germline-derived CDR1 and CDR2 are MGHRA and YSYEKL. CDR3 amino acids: CASSQGEEETQYF. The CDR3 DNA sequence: TGCGCCAGCAGCCAAGGAGAGGAAGAGACCCAGTACTTC.

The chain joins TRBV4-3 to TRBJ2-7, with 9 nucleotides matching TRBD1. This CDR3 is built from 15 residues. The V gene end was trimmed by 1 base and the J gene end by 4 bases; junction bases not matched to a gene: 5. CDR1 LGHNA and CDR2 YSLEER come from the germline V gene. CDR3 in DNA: TGCGCCAGCAGCCAAGGGGGACAGGGCGTTTACGAGCAGTACTTC. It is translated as CASSQGGQGVYEQYF.

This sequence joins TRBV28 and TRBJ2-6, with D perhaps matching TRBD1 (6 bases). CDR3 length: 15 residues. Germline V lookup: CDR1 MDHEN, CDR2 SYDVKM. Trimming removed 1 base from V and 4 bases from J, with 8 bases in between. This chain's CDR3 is CASSLLGTGANVLTF. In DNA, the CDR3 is TGTGCCAGCAGTTTATTGGGGACAGGGGCCAACGTCCTGACTTTC. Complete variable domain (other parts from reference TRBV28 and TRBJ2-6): DVKVTQSSRYLVKRTGEKVFLECVQDMDHENMFWYRQDPGLGLRLIYFSYDVKMKEKGDIPEGYSVSREKKERFSLILESASTNQTSMYLCASSLLGTGANVLTFGAGSRLTVL.

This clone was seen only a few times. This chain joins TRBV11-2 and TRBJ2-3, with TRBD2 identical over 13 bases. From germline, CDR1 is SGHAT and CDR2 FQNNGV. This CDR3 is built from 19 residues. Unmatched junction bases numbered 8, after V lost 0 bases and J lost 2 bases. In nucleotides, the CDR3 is TGTGCCAGCAGCTTAGAGACTAGCGGGAGGTTGGGACTCACAGATACGCAGTATTTT. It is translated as CASSLETSGRLGLTDTQYF.

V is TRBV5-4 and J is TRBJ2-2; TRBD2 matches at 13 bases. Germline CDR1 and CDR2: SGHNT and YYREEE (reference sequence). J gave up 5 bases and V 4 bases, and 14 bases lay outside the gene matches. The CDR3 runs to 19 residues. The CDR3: CASSPDIARTSGSTGELFF. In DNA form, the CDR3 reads TGTGCCAGCAGCCCGGATATAGCACGGACTAGCGGGAGTACCGGGGAGCTGTTTTTT.